What follows are 13 T cell receptor beta chains derived from one specimen sequenced in a study of shared clonotypes between healthy human individuals. Sequenced by immunoSEQ multiplex PCR; TCRdb stores in-frame clones only, minus some. Of approximately 2,000,000 clones detected, just under 95% appear once; the ten largest clones hold around 0.38%. Sample: naive CD4+ T cells from PBMCs. Subset reported: CD45RA+ positively selected. These receptors were obtained from a man aged 18 to 29 in good health. Some clones in this sample may be carry-over from other donors' samples.

This chain uses TRBV5-1 with TRBJ2-5, with D unresolved. Trimming removed 0 bases at V and 5 bases at J, with 20 bases between. This CDR3 has 17 residues. The germline gives CDR1 SGHRS, CDR2 YFSETQ. The CDR3 sequence: CASSLVGPGPAKETQYF. In DNA, the CDR3 is TGCGCCAGCAGCTTGGTTGGTCCAGGACCGGCCAAGGAGACCCAGTACTTC.

The chain carries TRBV6-6 and TRBJ1-5; a possible D gene is TRBD1 (6 bases). Germline values: CDR1 MNHNY, CDR2 SVGAGI (reference sequence). This CDR3 is 16 amino acids long. V gave up 2 bases and J gave up 10 bases, with 21 bases separating them. Written as DNA, the CDR3 is TGTGCCAGCAGTTACCCTGAATTCCCAGGGGACGGTCCCCAGCATTTT. Protein sequence: CASSYPEFPGDGPQHF.

The chain employs TRBV7-2 and TRBJ2-5; D not certain. V gave up 3 bases and J gave up 5 bases, with 19 bases separating them. The CDR3 covers 16 residues. Germline V gene data show CDR1 as SGHTA and CDR2 as FQGNSA. The CDR3 DNA reads as TGTGCCAGCAGCTTTCCATACATCCCCTCGATGGAGACCCAGTACTTC. Its translation: CASSFPYIPSMETQYF.

V is TRBV11-2 and J is TRBJ2-1; 9 positions agree with TRBD2. There are 15 residues in the CDR3. The germline V gene encodes CDR1 SGHAT and CDR2 FQNNGV. V was clipped by 5 bases and J by 5 bases; unmatched bases: 7. Written as DNA, the CDR3 is TGTGCCAGCAGCCTTCGACTAGCGGTGAACAATGAGCAGTTCTTC. Protein product: CASSLRLAVNNEQFF.

The CDR3 loop is CASSPRSPNTEAFF. In DNA form, the CDR3 reads TGTGCCAGCAGTCCACGGTCCCCCAACACTGAAGCTTTCTTT. This chain uses TRBV6-5 with TRBJ1-1; no firm D call. Germline V lookup: CDR1 MNHEY, CDR2 SVGAGI. CDR3 length equals 14 residues. V was shortened by 5 bases and J by 2 bases, with 12 bases between the two germline ends.

V and J are TRBV6-5 and TRBJ2-2; D gene uncertain. The CDR3 runs 14 residues. Germline loops: CDR1 MNHEY, CDR2 SVGAGI. Trimming took 1 base from V and 1 from J, leaving 4 bases between them. The CDR3: CASSYFMNTGELFF. CDR3 DNA sequence: TGTGCCAGCAGTTACTTCATGAACACCGGGGAGCTGTTTTTT.

This sequence joins TRBV28 and TRBJ2-7, with 14 bases fitting TRBD2. The ends lost 6 bases at V and 9 bases at J; junction bases unmatched: 13. The length of the CDR3 is 16 residues. Germline assignment: CDR1 MDHEN and CDR2 SYDVKM. The DNA of the CDR3 is TGTGCCAGCAGAGCCCAGGGACTAGCGGGAGTCTCTAGGCAGTACTTC. The encoded protein is CASRAQGLAGVSRQYF.

In this sample, this clone turned up once. Different DNA sequences within this sample yield the same CDR3. The chain combines TRBV9 with TRBJ2-2, with TRBD2 identical over 7 bases. The V and J ends lost 0 bases and 6 bases, in that order; junction bases with no gene match: 2. This CDR3 is 14 amino acids long. Germline V CDR1 and CDR2: SGDLS, YYNGEE. The CDR3 spells CASSVGLAPGELFF. The CDR3 DNA reads as TGTGCCAGCAGCGTAGGACTAGCCCCCGGGGAGCTGTTTTTT.

V is TRBV4-1 and J is TRBJ2-7, with 9 bases lining up with TRBD1. The CDR3 has 15 residues. Trimming cost V 1 base and J 3 bases; bases outside gene matches: 4. In germline, CDR1 is MGHRA, CDR2 YSYEKL. The CDR3 DNA is TGCGCCAGCAGCCAAGGGGACAGGGCGAACTACGAGCAGTACTTC. This gives the protein CASSQGDRANYEQYF.

CDR3 DNA sequence: TGTGCCAGCAGCAAGGACAGGGGGTCCTCCGATACGCAGTATTTT. Protein product: CASSKDRGSSDTQYF. The chain carries TRBV5-6 and TRBJ2-3, with 10 bases aligning to TRBD1. In germline, CDR1 is SGHDT, CDR2 YYEEEE. The CDR3 has 15 residues. V was pared by 4 bases and J by 6 bases, with 8 bases of the junction left unmatched.

This chain connects TRBV11-2 to TRBJ1-1, with 8 bases matching TRBD1. Germline V gives CDR1 SGHAT, CDR2 FQNNGV. Losses at the gene ends were 2 bases for V and 4 bases for J; bases not matched to a gene: 6. There are 15 residues in the CDR3. Here the CDR3 DNA reads TGTGCCAGCAGCTTATCCTTGGACAGGGTCACTGAAGCTTTCTTT. This translates into CASSLSLDRVTEAFF.

The chain has TRBV9 and TRBJ1-5; possible D gene TRBD1, 6 bases. The germline V and J ends were trimmed by 5 bases and 4 bases, with 16 bases remaining between them. The CDR3 totals 15 residues. The V gene's germline CDR1 is SGDLS and CDR2 YYNGEE. Here the CDR3 DNA reads TGTGCCAGCAGTCCCCAGCCCGACAGGAATCAGCCCCAGCATTTT. Residues: CASSPQPDRNQPQHF.

V gene TRBV7-2 combines with J gene TRBJ1-1, with D unclear. Trimming took off 4 bases at V and 0 bases at J, with 15 bases between the two ends. Germline lookup yields CDR1 SGHTA and CDR2 FQGNSA. This CDR3 has 16 amino acids. CDR3 DNA: TGTGCCAGCAGCTCAAATCCCCCGGGCGTGAACACTGAAGCTTTCTTT. Its protein is CASSSNPPGVNTEAFF.